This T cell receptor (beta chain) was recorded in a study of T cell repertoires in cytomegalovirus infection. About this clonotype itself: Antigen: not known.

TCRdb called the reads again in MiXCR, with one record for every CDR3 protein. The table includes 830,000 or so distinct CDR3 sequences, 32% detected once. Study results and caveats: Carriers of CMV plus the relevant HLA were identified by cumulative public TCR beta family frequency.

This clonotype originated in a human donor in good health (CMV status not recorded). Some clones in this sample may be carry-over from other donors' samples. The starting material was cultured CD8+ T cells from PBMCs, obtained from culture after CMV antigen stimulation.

As DNA, the CDR3 is TGTGCCAGTACCACCCCCGGGGAGGAGGTGAGTGGCTACACCTTC. Translation: CASTTPGEEVSGYTF. The chain links TRBV19 to TRBJ1-2; D remains ambiguous. This CDR3 has 15 amino acids. Between the trimmed V and J ends, which lost 7 bases and 7 bases, there was a span of 22 bases. The germline V gene encodes CDR1 LNHDA and CDR2 SQIVND (reference sequence).